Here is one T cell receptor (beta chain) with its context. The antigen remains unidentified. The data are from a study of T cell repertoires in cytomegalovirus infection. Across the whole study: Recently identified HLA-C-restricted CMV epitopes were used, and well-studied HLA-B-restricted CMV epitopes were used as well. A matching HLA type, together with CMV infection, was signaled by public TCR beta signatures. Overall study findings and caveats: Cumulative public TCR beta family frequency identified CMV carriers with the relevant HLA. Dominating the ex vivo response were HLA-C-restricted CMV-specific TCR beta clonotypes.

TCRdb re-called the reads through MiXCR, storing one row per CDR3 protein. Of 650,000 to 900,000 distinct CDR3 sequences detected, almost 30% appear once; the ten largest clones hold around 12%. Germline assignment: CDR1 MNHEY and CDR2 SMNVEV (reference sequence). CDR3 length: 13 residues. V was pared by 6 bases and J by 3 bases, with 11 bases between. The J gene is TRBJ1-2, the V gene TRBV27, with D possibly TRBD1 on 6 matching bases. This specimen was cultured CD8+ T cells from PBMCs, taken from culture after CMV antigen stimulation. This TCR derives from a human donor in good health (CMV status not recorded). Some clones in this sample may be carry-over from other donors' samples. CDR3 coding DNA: TGTGCCAGCAGCCCAGGGGCCTACTATGGCTACACCTTC. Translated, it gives CASSPGAYYGYTF.